The 21 T cell receptor beta chains below were found in one sample sequenced in a study of blood T cell repertoires in COVID-19. TCRdb's table, derived via immunoSEQ multiplex PCR, lists solely in-frame clones and lacks some. This sample yields 250,000 to 350,000 clones, of which 70% to 90% are seen a single time; around 13% belongs to the top ten. Input material: peripheral blood. The receptor source for this set is a woman between 55 and 75 years old with acute or convalescent COVID-19.

The CDR3 bases are TGTGCCAGCAGCGTAGCCATTCAGGACAGGGACGGTGAGCAGTACTTC. Its translation is CASSVAIQDRDGEQYF. J is TRBJ2-7 and V is TRBV9; TRBD1 agrees at 8 bases. Germline V gene data show CDR1 as SGDLS and CDR2 as YYNGEE. The trim removed 0 bases at V and 7 bases at J, leaving 12 bases unmatched. This CDR3 comprises 16 residues.

CDR3 bases: TGTGCCAGCTCCCCACGGACAGATACGCAGTATTTT. Residues: CASSPRTDTQYF. This chain joins TRBV27 and TRBJ2-3; D gene unclear. V gave up 8 bases and J gave up 3 bases, with 9 bases separating them. Germline CDR1 reads MNHEY; CDR2 reads SMNVEV (reference sequence). The CDR3 is made up of 12 amino acids.

V gene TRBV4-3 combines with J gene TRBJ2-2; weak D call: TRBD1 (5 bases). Per the germline V gene, CDR1 is LGHNA and CDR2 is YSLEER. The CDR3 spans 16 residues. Trimming cost V 0 bases and J 4 bases, with 12 bases left between them. The CDR3 coding sequence is TGCGCCAGCAGCCAAGACACAGGTAGTTTCACCGGGGAGCTGTTTTTT. Protein: CASSQDTGSFTGELFF.

V usage is TRBV28 and J usage is TRBJ2-7; D may be TRBD2 (6 bases). CDR1 is MDHEN, CDR2 SYDVKM, per germline. This CDR3 region has 12 residues. Trimming removed 7 bases at V and 6 bases at J, with 13 bases between. The CDR3 here is CASIERGGEQYF. In DNA form, the CDR3 reads TGTGCCAGCATAGAAAGGGGAGGCGAGCAGTACTTC.

V gene TRBV3-1 (or the pseudogene TRBV3-2) combines with J gene TRBJ1-2, with a possible D match to TRBD1 (5 bases). V shed 1 base and J shed 3 bases, with 21 bases lying between them. This CDR3 comprises 18 residues. Germline lookup yields CDR1 LGHDT and CDR2 YNNKEL (reference sequence). In nucleotides, the CDR3 is TGTGCCAGCAGCCAAGCTCCAATGTCGGGCGGGACGGACTATGGCTACACCTTC. Amino acid sequence: CASSQAPMSGGTDYGYTF.

The rearrangement links TRBV4-3 to TRBJ2-1, with TRBD1 matching over 9 bases. The CDR3 is 14 residues long. CDR1 LGHNA and CDR2 YSLEER come from the germline V gene. Trimming at V came to 5 bases and at J to 5 bases, leaving 4 bases not matched to a gene. CDR3: CASSARDRDNEQFF. In DNA, the CDR3 is TGCGCCAGCAGCGCCCGGGACAGGGACAATGAGCAGTTCTTC.

This clone turned up a few times. The chain links TRBV6-1 to TRBJ1-5, with 7 bases fitting TRBD1. J lost 0 bases, V lost 4 bases, and 6 bases had no gene match. Germline-derived CDR1 and CDR2 are MNHNS and SASEGT. The CDR3 extends over 16 amino acids. CDR3 amino acids: CASSAQGLGSNQPQHF. CDR3 bases: TGTGCCAGCAGTGCACAGGGGCTGGGTAGCAATCAGCCCCAGCATTTT.

The chain combines TRBV6-2 or TRBV6-3 with TRBJ1-5; possible D gene TRBD1, 6 bases. Germline V gene sequence: CDR1 MNHEY, CDR2 SVGEGT. CDR3 size: 14 residues. V lost 4 bases and J 2 bases, leaving 9 bases between the germline ends. CDR3 sequence: CASSSQGGNQPQHF. The DNA of the CDR3 is TGTGCCAGCAGTTCACAGGGAGGCAATCAGCCCCAGCATTTT.

The V and J genes are TRBV27 and TRBJ2-3; 8 nucleotides match TRBD2. V gave up 3 bases and J gave up 4 bases; unmatched junction bases: 9. The CDR3 has 16 residues. Per germline, CDR1 MNHEY and CDR2 SMNVEV (reference sequence). The CDR3 sequence: CASSFTGTRGADTQYF. DNA of the CDR3: TGTGCCAGCAGTTTTACCGGGACTAGGGGCGCAGATACGCAGTATTTT.

The chain is built from TRBV6-2 or TRBV6-3 and TRBJ2-5; 9 bases map to TRBD1. The V gene end was trimmed by 6 bases and the J gene end by 4 bases; junction bases not matched to a gene: 15. The germline V gene encodes CDR1 MNHEY and CDR2 SVGEGT. CDR3 size: 17 residues. The CDR3: CASSPQLVQGAGETQYF. Here the CDR3 DNA reads TGTGCCAGCAGCCCTCAATTGGTACAGGGGGCGGGAGAGACCCAGTACTTC.

The V and J genes are TRBV27 and TRBJ2-6; TRBD1 matches 9 bases. The trim removed 6 bases at V and 1 base at J, leaving 4 bases unmatched. Per germline, CDR1 MNHEY and CDR2 SMNVEV (reference sequence). This CDR3 is 16 amino acids long. The CDR3 coding sequence is TGTGCCAGCAGATCCGACAGGGGGTCTGGGGCCAACGTCCTGACTTTC. This encodes CASRSDRGSGANVLTF. Full variable domain (rest looked up from reference TRBV27 and TRBJ2-6): EAQVTQNPRYLITVTGKKLTVTCSQNMNHEYMSWYRQDPGLGLRQIYYSMNVEVTDKGDVPEGYKVSRKEKRNFPLILESPSPNQTSLYFCASRSDRGSGANVLTFGAGSRLTVL.

V is TRBV4-1 and J is TRBJ2-7, with D tentatively TRBD2 (6 bases). Germline CDR1 is MGHRA and CDR2 is YSYEKL. V lost 2 bases and J 2 bases, leaving 25 bases between the germline ends. CDR3 size: 19 residues. This CDR3 is CASSQIRLAGRAVTYEQYF. CDR3 nucleotides: TGCGCCAGCAGCCAAATCAGACTTGCCGGGAGAGCCGTAACCTACGAGCAGTACTTC.

The rearrangement joins TRBV6-1 to TRBJ1-1; a weak D match, TRBD1 (5 bases). CDR1 MNHNS and CDR2 SASEGT come from the germline V gene. The CDR3 consists of 15 residues. V was cut by 1 base and J by 1 base, with 10 bases left in between. This CDR3 is CASSEDVRENTEAFF. Written as DNA, the CDR3 is TGTGCCAGCAGTGAAGATGTCAGGGAGAACACTGAAGCTTTCTTT.

The chain carries TRBV5-4 and TRBJ2-1; D unresolved. Trimming left V 4 bases short and J 6 bases short, with 11 bases between. The germline V gene has CDR1 SGHNT and CDR2 YYREEE (reference sequence). CDR3 length equals 13 residues. Written as DNA, the CDR3 is TGTGCCAGCAGCCTCGCGATCGGCAATGAGCAGTTCTTC. Its protein product is CASSLAIGNEQFF.

The genes are TRBV27 and TRBJ1-2, with TRBD1 identical over 7 bases. This CDR3 comprises 13 residues. V shed 4 bases, J shed 4 bases, and the junction held 3 bases outside the gene matches. Germline loops: CDR1 MNHEY, CDR2 SMNVEV (reference sequence). The CDR3 DNA reads TGTGCCAGCAGTTCGGGACAGTTCTATGGCTACACCTTC. Its translation is CASSSGQFYGYTF.

The chain has TRBV6-2 or TRBV6-3 and TRBJ2-6, with D hard to call. The CDR3 covers 16 residues. With 2 bases removed from V and 0 bases from J, the gap between germline ends came to 8 bases. Germline-derived CDR1 and CDR2 are MNHEY and SVGEGT. CDR3 nucleotides: TGTGCCAGCAGTTACGGGCAGGTCTCTGGGGCCAACGTCCTGACTTTC. Its protein is CASSYGQVSGANVLTF.

This chain joins TRBV18 and TRBJ2-7; TRBD2 agrees at 14 bases. V gave up 4 bases and J gave up 4 bases; unmatched junction bases: 9. This CDR3 region has 17 residues. From germline, CDR1 is KGHSH and CDR2 LQKENI. The CDR3 sequence is CASSHSGTSGSIYEQYF. CDR3 DNA sequence: TGTGCCAGCTCACACTCCGGGACTAGCGGGAGTATATACGAGCAGTACTTC.

This sequence joins TRBV5-4 and TRBJ2-1; D uncertain. V gave up 2 bases and J gave up 7 bases, with 16 bases separating them. Germline CDR1 is SGHNT and CDR2 is YYREEE (reference sequence). The CDR3 runs to 15 residues. The CDR3 protein is CASSLLLPTTNEQFF. CDR3 nucleotide sequence: TGTGCCAGCAGCTTACTACTCCCAACTACGAATGAGCAGTTCTTC.

In its sample, this clone was seen once. This chain joins TRBV14 and TRBJ1-1, with D maybe TRBD1 (6 bases). V lost 4 bases to trimming and J lost 3 bases, with 12 bases between them. The CDR3 has 14 residues. Germline lookup yields CDR1 SGHDN and CDR2 FVKESK. DNA of the CDR3: TGTGCCAGCAGCCGAACAGGGTATTACACTGAAGCTTTCTTT. Its protein is CASSRTGYYTEAFF.

J is TRBJ2-1 and V is TRBV7-8; D is perhaps TRBD2 (6 bases). V was clipped by 5 bases and J by 10 bases, with 21 bases between them. CDR3 length equals 15 residues. Germline CDR1 SGHVS, CDR2 FQNEAQ. CDR3 sequence: CASSLVPRGRGEQFF. The DNA of the CDR3 is TGTGCCAGCAGCCTGGTTCCGCGGGGTCGCGGGGAGCAGTTCTTC.

The CDR3 is CASSQVWTSRRDTQYF. In DNA form, the CDR3 reads TGTGCCAGCAGCCAAGTTTGGACTAGTCGGAGAGATACGCAGTATTTT. The chain uses TRBV3-1 (or the pseudogene TRBV3-2) and TRBJ2-3, with TRBD2 matching over 7 bases. CDR3 length: 16 amino acids. Germline lookup yields CDR1 LGHDT and CDR2 YNNKEL (reference sequence). V dropped 1 base and J dropped 5; count of bases not matched to a gene: 9.